This passage covers 29 T cell receptor beta chains from one sample sequenced in a study of blood T cell repertoires in COVID-19. Here immunoSEQ multiplex PCR was the method, and the copy in TCRdb shows in-frame clones only, minus some. The sample lists roughly 24,000 clones; about 77% were seen once. The sequencing sample was made of peripheral blood. These receptors came from an elderly man with active or convalescent COVID-19.

The gene calls are TRBV2 and TRBJ1-1, with 9 bases identical to TRBD1. V lost 6 bases and J lost 5; bases outside the gene matches: 7. The CDR3 is made up of 14 amino acids. Germline CDR1 is SNHLY and CDR2 is FYNNEI. CDR3 region: CASSPGTGRTEAFF. The CDR3 bases are TGTGCCAGCAGCCCCGGGACAGGGAGGACTGAAGCTTTCTTT.

In its sample, this clone was seen a few times. The chain carries TRBV5-1 and TRBJ1-6, with TRBD1 matching 8 bases. Per the germline V gene, CDR1 is SGHRS and CDR2 is YFSETQ. This CDR3 spans 14 amino acids. J gave up 9 bases and V 6 bases, and 8 bases lay outside the gene matches. The CDR3 protein is CASNNGQGVSPLHF. CDR3 coding DNA: TGCGCCAGCAACAACGGACAGGGCGTTTCACCCCTCCACTTT. Drawing the rest from reference TRBV5-1 and TRBJ1-6, the complete variable domain is KAGVTQTPRYLIKTRGQQVTLSCSPISGHRSVSWYQQTPGQGLQFLFEYFSETQRNKGNFPGRFSGRQFSNSRSEMNVSTLELGDSALYLCASNNGQGVSPLHFGNGTRLTVT.

The chain combines TRBV7-9 with TRBJ2-5, with 8 nucleotides matching TRBD2. The V gene end was trimmed by 1 base and the J gene end by 2 bases; junction bases not matched to a gene: 3. CDR1 and CDR2 (germline): SEHNR, FQNEAQ (reference sequence). This CDR3 comprises 15 residues. CDR3 sequence: CASSLGTSPQETQYF. The CDR3 bases are TGTGCCAGCAGCTTAGGGACTAGCCCACAAGAGACCCAGTACTTC.

The chain is built from TRBV4-2 and TRBJ2-1, with TRBD2 matching over 10 bases. CDR1 and CDR2 (germline): LGHNA, YNFKEQ. The CDR3 consists of 18 residues. V lost 0 bases to trimming and J lost 7 bases; unmatched junction nucleotides: 12. The CDR3 region is CASSQDTSGGAVRNEQFF. The CDR3 bases are TGTGCCAGCAGCCAAGATACCAGCGGGGGGGCGGTAAGGAATGAGCAGTTCTTC.

Written as DNA, the CDR3 is TGTGCCACCAGTGATGCCCAGGGGGCTGGAAACACCATATATTTT. Amino acids: CATSDAQGAGNTIYF. The rearrangement joins TRBV24-1 to TRBJ1-3, with 7 bases lining up with TRBD1. Germline V gives CDR1 KGHDR, CDR2 SFDVKD. The CDR3 contains 15 residues. The junction had 3 bases not matched to a gene; V was cut back by 3 bases and J by 2 bases.

The gene calls are TRBV5-8 and TRBJ2-4; D is undetermined. Trimming pared 1 base from V and 0 bases from J, leaving 17 bases between. This CDR3 region has 18 residues. Germline CDR1 is SGHTS and CDR2 is YDEGEE. In nucleotides, the CDR3 is TGTGCCAGCAGCTTGACGGTCGGCGGTTTACTAGCCAAAAACATTCAGTACTTC. This encodes CASSLTVGGLLAKNIQYF.

The DNA for the CDR3 is TGTGCCACCAGTGATTTGAGTAGCGGGGGAGAAGAGACCCAGTACTTC. It translates to CATSDLSSGGEETQYF. The chain couples TRBV24-1 to TRBJ2-5; 9 nucleotides line up with TRBD2. With 0 bases clipped from V and 3 bases from J, the junction kept 4 bases outside the gene matches. CDR3 length: 16 residues. Germline V gene data show CDR1 as KGHDR and CDR2 as SFDVKD.

V usage is TRBV18 and J usage is TRBJ2-5; possibly TRBD1 for D (6 bases). Trimming stripped 3 bases from V and 4 bases from J, with 12 bases between. The CDR3 spans 14 residues. Germline lookup yields CDR1 KGHSH and CDR2 LQKENI. The CDR3 loop reads CASSPGQPGETQYF. In DNA, the CDR3 is TGTGCCAGCTCACCCGGACAGCCCGGAGAGACCCAGTACTTC.

The J gene is TRBJ1-1, the V gene TRBV4-1; 9 nucleotides line up with TRBD1. The CDR3 runs 15 residues. V shed 4 bases and J 3 bases; nucleotides not matched to a gene: 6. In germline, CDR1 is MGHRA, CDR2 YSYEKL. The DNA of the CDR3 is TGCGCCAGCAGCCGAGAGGGACAGGGCGACACTGAAGCTTTCTTT. Protein product: CASSREGQGDTEAFF.

This clone was picked up one time. V and J are TRBV18 and TRBJ2-1; 7 nucleotides agree with TRBD1. Losses at the gene ends were 3 bases for V and 0 bases for J; bases not matched to a gene: 2. The germline CDR1 and CDR2 sequences are KGHSH and LQKENI. The CDR3 has 15 amino acids. The CDR3 nucleotides are TGTGCCAGCTCACCGGGACAGAGCTCCTACAATGAGCAGTTCTTC. The encoded protein is CASSPGQSSYNEQFF.

The CDR3 nucleotides read TGTGCCAGTAGCAGTCGGCGGGCCGTATCGCAGTATTTT. Its protein product is CASSSRRAVSQYF. The genes are TRBV19 and TRBJ2-3; D possibly corresponds to TRBD2 (5 bases). Germline-derived CDR1 and CDR2 are LNHDA and SQIVND (reference sequence). The CDR3 runs 13 residues. V was trimmed by 6 bases and J by 10 bases, leaving 17 bases between them. The full variable domain, its missing parts supplied by reference TRBV19 and TRBJ2-3, is DGGITQSPKYLFRKEGQNVTLSCEQNLNHDAMYWYRQDPGQGLRLIYYSQIVNDFQKGDIAEGYSVSREKKESFPLTVTSAQKNPTAFYLCASSSRRAVSQYFGPGTRLTVL.

The chain combines TRBV27 with TRBJ2-7; TRBD2 aligns across 10 bases. The V and J ends lost 5 bases and 0 bases, in that order; junction bases with no gene match: 16. Germline V gene lookup returns CDR1 MNHEY and CDR2 SMNVEV (reference sequence). This CDR3 has 19 amino acids. CDR3 sequence reads: CASSPLAGVADPTSYEQYF. CDR3 nucleotide sequence: TGTGCCAGCAGTCCTCTAGCGGGAGTCGCCGATCCGACCTCCTACGAGCAGTACTTC.

The V and J genes are TRBV13 and TRBJ2-7; 11 nucleotides align to TRBD2. V shed 5 bases and J 2 bases; nucleotides not matched to a gene: 5. The CDR3 spans 15 residues. Germline V lookup: CDR1 PRHDT, CDR2 FYEKMQ (reference sequence). CDR3 nucleotides: TGTGCCAGCAGCGGAGGGACTAGCGGTACCTACGAGCAGTACTTC. This sequence encodes CASSGGTSGTYEQYF.

This clone has just one count. The genes are TRBV7-9 and TRBJ1-1; perhaps TRBD1 as D (6 bases). CDR1 SEHNR and CDR2 FQNEAQ come from the germline V gene (reference sequence). The CDR3 runs 14 residues. V shed 3 bases and J shed 0 bases, with 8 bases lying between them. CDR3 protein: CASSFTGMNTEAFF. The CDR3 nucleotides are TGTGCCAGCAGCTTCACAGGGATGAACACTGAAGCTTTCTTT.

This clone has only one observation. The chain employs TRBV7-2 and TRBJ2-5; 12 nucleotides match TRBD2. CDR1 and CDR2 (germline): SGHTA, FQGNSA. With 3 bases clipped from V and 3 bases from J, the junction kept 5 bases outside the gene matches. The CDR3 totals 16 residues. CDR3 DNA: TGTGCCAGCAGCTTCCCGACTAGCGGGGGCGAAGAGACCCAGTACTTC. It encodes CASSFPTSGGEETQYF.

This chain joins TRBV7-2 and TRBJ2-3, with D possibly TRBD2 on 5 matching bases. The CDR3 spans 14 residues. Trimming took 1 base from V and 6 from J, leaving 11 bases between them. The V gene's germline CDR1 is SGHTA and CDR2 FQGNSA. The CDR3 protein is CASSLDEGADTQYF. The CDR3 DNA reads as TGTGCCAGCAGCTTAGATGAGGGTGCCGATACGCAGTATTTT.

This clone has a handful of counts. The V call is TRBV29-1, the J call TRBJ2-3; 10 bases fit TRBD1. Germline CDR1 and CDR2: SQVTM and ANQGSEA. The CDR3 sequence is 14 residues long. V was clipped by 6 bases and J by 4 bases; unmatched bases: 7. The CDR3 loop is CSVYRDRGPDTQYF. Written as DNA, the CDR3 is TGCAGCGTCTATCGGGACAGGGGACCAGATACGCAGTATTTT.

The chain combines TRBV2 with TRBJ2-5; D is unresolved. CDR3 size: 12 residues. CDR1 and CDR2 from the germline V gene are SNHLY and FYNNEI. V was trimmed by 4 bases and J by 1 base, leaving 4 bases between them. Here the CDR3 reads CASSALQETQYF. CDR3 nucleotides: TGTGCCAGCAGTGCACTCCAAGAGACCCAGTACTTC.

This clone was counted only a few times. Other DNA sequences in this specimen translate into the identical CDR3. The chain has TRBV4-1 and TRBJ1-3; D gene unclear. V was pared by 3 bases and J by 1 base, with 13 bases between. Per the germline V gene, CDR1 is MGHRA and CDR2 is YSYEKL. The CDR3 loop spans 16 amino acids. As DNA, the CDR3 is TGCGCCAGCAGCCACCGATCCTGGGAGTCTGGAAACACCATATATTTT. Translated, it gives CASSHRSWESGNTIYF.

This chain uses TRBV4-2 with TRBJ2-5, with D possibly matching TRBD1 (5 bases). Germline assignment: CDR1 LGHNA and CDR2 YNFKEQ. This CDR3 has 16 residues. Trimming removed 4 bases from V and 2 bases from J, with 17 bases in between. The CDR3 region is CASSLLGRTSQETQYF. The CDR3 DNA sequence: TGTGCCAGCAGCCTGCTGGGAAGGACATCGCAAGAGACCCAGTACTTC.

The V call is TRBV6-5, the J call TRBJ1-3; D remains unclear. In germline, CDR1 is MNHEY, CDR2 SVGAGI. The V and J ends lost 6 bases and 4 bases respectively, with 16 bases between them. The CDR3 sequence is 15 residues long. The CDR3, as DNA: TGTGCCAGCAGGTTAATCCGGCAGGCAGGAAACACCATATATTTT. It yields the protein CASRLIRQAGNTIYF.

This clone came up once. J is TRBJ2-1 and V is TRBV5-6; tentative D call: TRBD1 (5 bases). The CDR3 consists of 13 residues. Germline V gives CDR1 SGHDT, CDR2 YYEEEE. V was clipped by 0 bases and J by 8 bases, with 9 bases between them. The CDR3 loop reads CASSLALRDEQFF. The CDR3 DNA reads TGTGCCAGCAGCTTGGCCCTCAGGGATGAGCAGTTCTTC.

In nucleotides, the CDR3 is TGTGCCAGCAGTCCGACAGGGCGGGAGCAGTACTTC. Translated, it gives CASSPTGREQYF. The rearrangement uses TRBV2 and TRBJ2-7; 7 bases line up with TRBD1. Per germline, CDR1 SNHLY and CDR2 FYNNEI. This CDR3 contains 12 residues. J gave up 7 bases and V 5 bases, and 5 bases lay outside the gene matches.

This rearrangement joins TRBV10-3 to TRBJ1-6; 7 nucleotides agree with TRBD1. The CDR3 has 14 residues. V shed 4 bases, J shed 8 bases, and the junction held 5 bases outside the gene matches. CDR1 ENHRY and CDR2 SYGVKD come from the germline V gene. For the CDR3, the DNA is TGTGCCATCAGTGGCAGGGGGGATGATTCACCCCTCCACTTT. Translating it yields CAISGRGDDSPLHF.

The chain employs TRBV6-6 and TRBJ2-1; the match to TRBD1 covers 9 bases. The ends lost 2 bases at V and 8 bases at J; junction bases unmatched: 7. Per the germline V gene, CDR1 is MNHNY and CDR2 is SVGAGI (reference sequence). The CDR3 runs to 15 residues. The CDR3 reads CASSYGGTGSDEQFF. The CDR3 DNA reads TGTGCCAGCAGTTACGGAGGGACAGGGAGCGATGAGCAGTTCTTC.

The V and J genes are TRBV11-1 and TRBJ2-2; 11 nucleotides agree with TRBD2. The CDR3 has 16 amino acids. Germline V CDR1 and CDR2: SGHAT, FQDESV (reference sequence). V lost 5 bases, J lost 3 bases, and 5 bases stayed unmatched. DNA for the CDR3: TGTGCCAGCAGCCTGGGGACTAGCGGTCACACCGGGGAGCTGTTTTTT. Its translation: CASSLGTSGHTGELFF.

The chain carries TRBV11-3 and TRBJ2-7, with 7 bases fitting TRBD2. With 3 bases clipped from V and 5 bases from J, the junction kept 13 bases outside the gene matches. CDR1 is SGHNT and CDR2 is YENEEA in the germline V gene. The CDR3 contains 16 residues. DNA for the CDR3: TGTGCCAGCAGCTTGGGGGGGTTCGACCTAGGCGACGAGCAGTACTTC. It translates to CASSLGGFDLGDEQYF.

The rearrangement links TRBV7-8 to TRBJ1-1, with 7 bases lining up with TRBD1. This CDR3 spans 18 amino acids. The junction had 16 bases not matched to a gene; V was cut back by 5 bases and J by 1 base. Germline CDR1 and CDR2: SGHVS and FQNEAQ. The DNA for the CDR3 is TGTGCCAGCAGCCCCAGGGACAGACCTTTACCTGGGAACACTGAAGCTTTCTTT. Translating it yields CASSPRDRPLPGNTEAFF.

This chain links TRBV2 with TRBJ1-1, with D possibly TRBD1 on 5 matching bases. The germline CDR1 and CDR2 sequences are SNHLY and FYNNEI. This CDR3 spans 14 amino acids. The germline V and J ends were trimmed by 4 bases and 1 base, with 10 bases remaining between them. In DNA, the CDR3 is TGTGCCAGCAGTGTCAGGGAATCGAACACTGAAGCTTTCTTT. It is translated as CASSVRESNTEAFF.